This T cell receptor (beta chain) was found in a study of CD8 T cells in ankylosing spondylitis (dated by TCRdb to 2017 to 2019). Regarding the complete study: To find TCR variants linked to disease, the study profiled T cell receptor beta repertoires in ankylosing spondylitis patients and healthy donors. Peripheral blood was sampled, and synovial fluid was additionally collected from ankylosing spondylitis patients. In total, the full study cohort was made up of roughly 100 healthy donors and more than 20 ankylosing spondylitis patients. Beyond this particular receptor, the publication reports: A TCR beta motif made up of several highly homologous amino acid variants appeared to be characteristic of blood from ankylosing spondylitis patients. The disease-linked clones had a CD8+ phenotype and were found at relatively low frequencies in peripheral blood. Some motif variants had previously been reported in the synovial fluid and blood of reactive arthritis patients, which suggests shared mechanisms of disease initiation. Significant enrichment of the disease-linked clones was reported in matched synovial fluid samples from ankylosing spondylitis patients.

The reads were generated on an Illumina HiSeq 2500. Quantitative 5'-RACE with molecular barcodes was used to prepare TCR beta libraries. The study's own analysis went as follows. Disease-linked TCR variants were identified with a new computational method built on a probabilistic model of VDJ rearrangement. The public sequencing data were trimmed at Q25 with fastp and processed into clonotypes with MiXCR by TCRdb, which kept only in-frame beta chains. Each CDR3 protein appears once, grouped with its most common genes and DNA. The V and J calls come from TCRdb's annotation, not from the publication. The sample profile shows under 150,000 distinct CDR3 sequences; roughly 9% of them were found once. The ten largest clones add up to approximately 3.5% of the sample. This clonotype was seen only a few times. There is no known antigen for this receptor. The input lacks base qualities; no much larger clone sits a single base away.

The CDR3 goes from the cysteine to the phenylalanine over 15 residues. The DNA shown is the 45-base CDR3, in frame from base 1. V is pared back by 5 bases and J by 4 bases, with 16 bases lying between the germline termini. Based on the germline V gene (reference sequence), the CDR1 and CDR2 sequences are SGHKS and YYEKEE. The sequence was collected from a male donor with ankylosing spondylitis or in good health (not recorded which). The chain is encoded by TRBV5-5 joined to TRBJ2-1, with the D call perhaps TRBD1 or TRBD2, as 5 bases match in each case. Sequenced: blood, either unsorted or a sorted T cell fraction (not recorded which). The sequence in DNA is TGTGCCAGCAGGCGTCCCGGGACGGAATACAATGAGCAGTTCTTC. It codes for CASRRPGTEYNEQFF.